The clone carrying this T cell receptor (beta chain) was counted ten times or more. Its antigen is currently unknown. Trimming stripped 3 bases from V and 6 bases from J, with 6 bases between. This CDR3 is 11 amino acids long. This specimen belongs to a study of T-cell reconstitution after alpha-beta-depleted transplantation in children. Points from the study as a whole: The main origin of T-cell counts and diversity one year after transplant was newly produced T cells. Surviving thymic progenitors and recipient T cells were the source of high TCRbeta diversity at day 60 in some patients. Several hundred expanded graft clones reportedly supplied alpha-beta T cells about two months after transplant.

Unique molecular identifiers were incorporated into the prepared TCRbeta library. TCRdb independently ran MiXCR on the PCR reads; one entry per CDR3 protein. The sample contains approximately 490,000 distinct CDR3 sequences, over 9.5% of which appear only once. Sequencing used PBMCs, obtained before TCRalphabeta/CD19-depleted stem cell transplant. The TCR originated in a child aged 2-15 years with inherited bone marrow failure, due to receive a stem cell transplant. This rearrangement joins TRBV12-3 or TRBV12-4 to TRBJ2-7; the D is unclear. The CDR3 loop reads CASSFVSEQYF. The CDR3, as DNA: TGTGCCAGCAGTTTTGTTTCCGAGCAGTACTTC.